One and the same sample provided the 29 T cell receptor beta chains below, sequenced in a study of blood T cells in healthy people across ages. With a J-beta primer mix and a sample-barcoded 5' primer, a second PCR ran about 6 to 11 cycles. Each CDR3 protein is one row after TCRdb ran MiXCR on the 5' RACE reads. The table lists about 1.4 million distinct CDR3 sequences, 59% of them singletons. Sequencing input: blood. Source of these receptors: a man aged 18 to 35 in good health.

V and J are TRBV7-2 and TRBJ2-6; perhaps TRBD1 as D (5 bases). Between the trimmed V and J ends, which lost 4 bases and 0 bases, there was a span of 7 bases. CDR1 is SGHTA, CDR2 FQGNSA, per germline. The CDR3 consists of 15 residues. CDR3 in DNA: TGTGCCAGCAGCTACAGGCTCTCTGGGGCCAACGTCCTGACTTTC. This encodes CASSYRLSGANVLTF.

The chain combines TRBV20-1 with TRBJ2-5; D perhaps matches TRBD2 (5 bases). The J call may be wrong; the DNA end is better matched by TRBJ2-4. Per germline, CDR1 DFQATT and CDR2 SNEGSKA (reference sequence). The CDR3 loop spans 17 amino acids. CDR3 nucleotides: TGCAGTGCTAGAGATAGTAGGCAGGACTTAGCCAAAAACATTCAGTACTTC. Amino acids: CSARDSRQDLAKNIQYF.

This clonotype was recorded a few times. The chain has TRBV5-1 and TRBJ2-7, with D maybe TRBD2 (6 bases). Trimming took 3 bases from V and 7 from J, leaving 14 bases between them. The CDR3 totals 13 residues. The germline CDR1 and CDR2 sequences are SGHRS and YFSETQ. The CDR3: CASSSGREWEQYF. CDR3 DNA sequence: TGCGCCAGCAGCTCAGGACGGGAGTGGGAGCAGTACTTC.

This clonotype has a handful of counts. The junction differs from germline at one of its ends, possibly a read error. The CDR3 sequence: CASSRGEGRNEQFF. Written as DNA, the CDR3 is TGTGCTAGCAGTCGGGGAGAGGGGCGCAATGAGCAGTTCTTC. This chain connects TRBV7-7 to TRBJ2-1, with D possibly being TRBD1 or TRBD2 (5 bases each). Germline CDR1 and CDR2: SSHAT and FNYEAQ (reference sequence). The CDR3 is 14 amino acids.

The chain couples TRBV5-1 to TRBJ2-1; 9 bases fit TRBD1. The CDR3 sequence is 18 residues long. CDR1 and CDR2 (germline): SGHRS, YFSETQ. With 4 bases clipped from V and 4 bases from J, the junction kept 15 bases outside the gene matches. The DNA for the CDR3 is TGCGCCAGCAGCGACGTTTCCGTATGGGACAGGGAGTACAATGAGCAGTTCTTC. Its protein is CASSDVSVWDREYNEQFF.

V usage is TRBV2 and J usage is TRBJ1-1; D is unresolved. Germline V lookup: CDR1 SNHLY, CDR2 FYNNEI. V was shortened by 6 bases and J by 2 bases, with 13 bases between the two germline ends. This CDR3 has 14 residues. CDR3 protein: CASSPPVQNTEAFF. In nucleotides, the CDR3 is TGTGCCAGCAGCCCACCCGTGCAAAACACTGAAGCTTTCTTT.

The CDR3 nucleotides are TGCAGTGCTAGCCTAGCGGGTAGGGAAGGAACGCAGTATTTT. This sequence encodes CSASLAGREGTQYF. This rearrangement joins TRBV20-1 to TRBJ2-3; 8 bases agree with TRBD2. The germline V gene has CDR1 DFQATT and CDR2 SNEGSKA (reference sequence). Trimming cost V 3 bases and J 9 bases; bases outside gene matches: 11. The length of the CDR3 is 14 residues.

There are a few counts of this clonotype. The genes are TRBV15 and TRBJ1-2, with a weak D call TRBD1 (5 bases). V was shortened by 0 bases and J by 7 bases, with 12 bases between the two germline ends. Germline V lookup: CDR1 LNHNV, CDR2 YYDKDF (reference sequence). The CDR3 spans 14 residues. This CDR3 is CATSRDGTPRGYTF. The CDR3 DNA follows: TGTGCCACCAGCAGAGATGGGACTCCCCGTGGCTACACCTTC.

The CDR3 protein is CASSYSSFPYNEQFF. CDR3 nucleotides: TGTGCCAGCAGTTACTCGTCGTTCCCCTACAATGAGCAGTTCTTC. This rearrangement joins TRBV6-5 to TRBJ2-1; D remains ambiguous. The germline V gene has CDR1 MNHEY and CDR2 SVGAGI. The germline V and J ends were trimmed by 0 bases and 2 bases, with 8 bases remaining between them. The CDR3 runs to 15 residues.

The J gene is TRBJ2-5, the V gene TRBV11-2; unclear D gene. V lost 3 bases, J lost 2 bases, and 13 bases lay in between. CDR1 and CDR2 (germline): SGHAT, FQNNGV. The CDR3 covers 15 residues. The CDR3 region has the DNA TGTGCCAGCAGCTTGGGCAGCGTGCGACAAGAGACCCAGTACTTC. It encodes CASSLGSVRQETQYF.

The chain uses TRBV5-1 and TRBJ2-6; 11 bases agree with TRBD2. Germline-derived CDR1 and CDR2 are SGHRS and YFSETQ. This CDR3 comprises 17 residues. The J segment lost 3 bases and the V segment lost 0 bases, leaving 2 bases of the junction unmatched. The chain's CDR3 is CASSLGLAGYGANVLTF. The CDR3 coding sequence is TGCGCCAGCAGCTTGGGACTAGCGGGATATGGGGCCAACGTCCTGACTTTC.

The genes are TRBV19 and TRBJ2-4; 10 bases agree with TRBD2. TRBJ2-7 explains the end of the DNA better; the J call may be wrong. CDR1 is LNHDA, CDR2 SQIVND, per germline (reference sequence). This CDR3 spans 15 amino acids. DNA for the CDR3: TGTGCCAGTAGTTACTACGGGACTAGCGACTACGAGCAGTACTTC. Amino acid sequence: CASSYYGTSDYEQYF.

The V call is TRBV28, the J call TRBJ2-7; possibly TRBD1 or TRBD2 for D (5 bases each). Per germline, CDR1 MDHEN and CDR2 SYDVKM. This CDR3 contains 13 residues. The CDR3 spells CALGTQGAYEQYF. The DNA of the CDR3 is TGTGCGCTAGGGACCCAGGGCGCCTACGAGCAGTACTTC.

This clonotype was seen a handful of times. J is TRBJ2-1 and V is TRBV12-3 or TRBV12-4; no reliable D call. This CDR3 is 13 amino acids long. Trimming pared 3 bases from V and 5 bases from J, leaving 8 bases between. The CDR3 nucleotides read TGTGCCAGCAGTTTCGGCCTGCACAATGAGCAGTTCTTC. It is translated as CASSFGLHNEQFF.

This clonotype showed up just once. The chain recombines TRBV12-3 or TRBV12-4 with TRBJ2-3, with D perhaps matching TRBD1 (5 bases). The CDR3 has 14 amino acids. The ends were cut back, 6 bases at V and 0 bases at J, with 10 bases in the middle. The CDR3 coding sequence is TGTGCCAGCAGCTGGACACCAAGCACAGATACGCAGTATTTT. The encoded protein is CASSWTPSTDTQYF.

The gene calls are TRBV12-3 or TRBV12-4 and TRBJ2-5; a possible D gene is TRBD1 (5 bases). This CDR3 contains 14 residues. Between the trimmed V and J ends, which lost 4 bases and 1 base, there was a span of 10 bases. CDR3 sequence reads: CASSWGRAQETQYF. The CDR3 nucleotides read TGTGCCAGCAGTTGGGGCAGAGCCCAAGAGACCCAGTACTTC.

The table lists this clonotype with a few counts. The rearrangement links TRBV9 to TRBJ2-7; D ambiguous. The germline V and J ends were trimmed by 0 bases and 0 bases, with 7 bases remaining between them. The CDR3 totals 14 residues. Germline loops: CDR1 SGDLS, CDR2 YYNGEE. As DNA, the CDR3 is TGTGCCAGCAGCGTAGCTCCAAGCTCCTACGAGCAGTACTTC. It translates to CASSVAPSSYEQYF.

This chain uses TRBV12-3 or TRBV12-4 with TRBJ2-1; TRBD2 is a possible D gene (5 bases). The ends were cut back, 5 bases at V and 0 bases at J, with 17 bases in the middle. The CDR3 length is 17 residues. The CDR3, as DNA: TGTGCCAGCAGTCCCCGGACTTTCCTGAGCTCCTACAATGAGCAGTTCTTC. It codes for CASSPRTFLSSYNEQFF.

This clonotype was seen more than once but under ten times. The CDR3 bases are TGCAGCGCTAAGACAGGCTCCTACAATGAGCAGTTCTTC. Translation: CSAKTGSYNEQFF. The chain carries TRBV29-1 and TRBJ2-1, with D possibly matching TRBD1 (6 bases). Trimming pared 7 bases from V and 0 bases from J, leaving 10 bases between. The CDR3 is 13 residues long. The germline CDR1 and CDR2 sequences are SQVTM and ANQGSEA.

V usage is TRBV21-1 and J usage is TRBJ2-7; the DNA was not compared with TRBD1, the D call given in the table. TRBV21-1 is recorded as a pseudogene. The CDR3 spans 17 residues. DNA of the CDR3: TGTGCCAGCAGTAATTGTACCGGGACAGACAAACCTTACGAGCAGTACTTC. Residues: CASSNCTGTDKPYEQYF.

This rearrangement joins TRBV4-3 to TRBJ1-5; D gene uncertain. Germline loops: CDR1 LGHNA, CDR2 YSLEER. This CDR3 has 15 residues. Trimming left V 0 bases short and J 7 bases short, with 13 bases between. The CDR3 nucleotides read TGCGCCAGCAGCCAAGAAGGGAGCCCCACCCAGCCCCAGCATTTT. This encodes CASSQEGSPTQPQHF.

The gene calls are TRBV12-5 and TRBJ2-3; D is perhaps TRBD1 (6 bases). Germline values: CDR1 LGHNT, CDR2 FRNRAP. The CDR3 totals 16 residues. V shed 0 bases and J shed 6 bases, with 16 bases lying between them. CDR3 region: CASGLVLRGSGDTQYF. DNA of the CDR3: TGTGCTAGTGGTTTGGTACTAAGGGGGAGTGGTGATACGCAGTATTTT.

This clonotype came up once. The chain links TRBV20-1 to TRBJ2-3, with 13 nucleotides matching TRBD2. V lost 5 bases, J lost 5 bases, and 7 bases stayed unmatched. CDR1 is DFQATT, CDR2 SNEGSKA, per germline (reference sequence). The CDR3 has 15 amino acids. CDR3 sequence: CSALGTSGDGDTQYF. The DNA for the CDR3 is TGCAGTGCTTTAGGGACTAGCGGGGATGGAGATACGCAGTATTTT.

The rearrangement uses TRBV4-1 and TRBJ1-2; the D gene is possibly TRBD1 (5 bases). The CDR3 spans 16 residues. Germline CDR1 is MGHRA and CDR2 is YSYEKL. Trimming took 4 bases from V and 6 from J, leaving 21 bases between them. The CDR3 DNA reads TGCGCCAGCAGCCGCCCTATAGGGGAGAGGAGGGATGGCTACACCTTC. Translating gives CASSRPIGERRDGYTF.

This clonotype was observed a few times. The chain links TRBV29-1 to TRBJ2-7; 11 positions match TRBD1. The CDR3 contains 13 residues. Germline CDR1 is SQVTM and CDR2 is ANQGSEA. The ends lost 5 bases at V and 5 bases at J; junction bases unmatched: 5. CDR3 DNA sequence: TGCAGCGTTCAGGGACAGGGGGAGAACGAGCAGTACTTC. Translating it yields CSVQGQGENEQYF.

The chain joins TRBV10-3 to TRBJ2-6, with 8 bases matching TRBD1. The CDR3 loop spans 16 amino acids. The J segment lost 1 base and the V segment lost 11 bases, leaving 10 bases of the junction unmatched. The germline V gene encodes CDR1 ENHRY and CDR2 SYGVKD. CDR3 DNA: TGTGCCTCCGGACAGGGAAGTGGGTCTGGGGCCAACGTCCTGACTTTC. It encodes CASGQGSGSGANVLTF.

In this sample, this clonotype turned up a few times. The V and J genes are TRBV29-1 and TRBJ2-7, with D possibly TRBD2 on 5 matching bases. The germline CDR1 and CDR2 sequences are SQVTM and ANQGSEA. Trimming shortened V by 4 bases and J by 4 bases, and 17 bases separated the two germline ends. CDR3 size: 14 residues. CDR3 residues: CSVVGKLSFYEQYF. As DNA, the CDR3 is TGCAGCGTTGTCGGGAAGTTATCGTTTTACGAGCAGTACTTC.

This clonotype was seen a few times. V and J are TRBV5-1 and TRBJ2-1; TRBD2 matches 8 bases. This CDR3 is 17 amino acids long. CDR1 and CDR2 (germline): SGHRS, YFSETQ. The ends lost 3 bases at V and 2 bases at J; junction bases unmatched: 10. This chain's CDR3 is CASSSPSGGVTYNEQFF. The CDR3 bases are TGCGCCAGCAGCTCCCCCAGCGGGGGCGTGACCTACAATGAGCAGTTCTTC.

This clonotype was observed a few times. The chain links TRBV20-1 to TRBJ2-1; D is ambiguous. Germline values: CDR1 DFQATT, CDR2 SNEGSKA (reference sequence). This CDR3 spans 11 amino acids. V lost 5 bases and J lost 5, with 7 bases in between. The CDR3 reads CSAVNNNEQFF. For the CDR3, the DNA is TGCAGTGCTGTTAACAACAATGAGCAGTTCTTC.